This TCR beta chain emerged from a study of T cells after yellow fever vaccination. TCRdb re-analysed the 5' RACE reads in MiXCR, keeping a single row per CDR3 protein. The table records 150,000 to 200,000 distinct CDR3 sequences, 6.2% of them present only once. The germline V gene encodes CDR1 SGHTA and CDR2 FQGNSA. V was pared by 6 bases and J by 2 bases, with 6 bases of the junction left unmatched. This CDR3 has 15 residues. This specimen was CD4+ T cells sorted from PBMCs, taken on the day of the first yellow fever vaccination. The TCR was taken from a man aged 18 to 35 who received the YFV17D yellow fever vaccine. This chain links TRBV7-2 with TRBJ1-5; 8 positions match TRBD1. The CDR3 reads CASSYQGAGNQPQHF. CDR3 nucleotide sequence: TGTGCCAGCAGTTACCAGGGGGCTGGCAATCAGCCCCAGCATTTT.